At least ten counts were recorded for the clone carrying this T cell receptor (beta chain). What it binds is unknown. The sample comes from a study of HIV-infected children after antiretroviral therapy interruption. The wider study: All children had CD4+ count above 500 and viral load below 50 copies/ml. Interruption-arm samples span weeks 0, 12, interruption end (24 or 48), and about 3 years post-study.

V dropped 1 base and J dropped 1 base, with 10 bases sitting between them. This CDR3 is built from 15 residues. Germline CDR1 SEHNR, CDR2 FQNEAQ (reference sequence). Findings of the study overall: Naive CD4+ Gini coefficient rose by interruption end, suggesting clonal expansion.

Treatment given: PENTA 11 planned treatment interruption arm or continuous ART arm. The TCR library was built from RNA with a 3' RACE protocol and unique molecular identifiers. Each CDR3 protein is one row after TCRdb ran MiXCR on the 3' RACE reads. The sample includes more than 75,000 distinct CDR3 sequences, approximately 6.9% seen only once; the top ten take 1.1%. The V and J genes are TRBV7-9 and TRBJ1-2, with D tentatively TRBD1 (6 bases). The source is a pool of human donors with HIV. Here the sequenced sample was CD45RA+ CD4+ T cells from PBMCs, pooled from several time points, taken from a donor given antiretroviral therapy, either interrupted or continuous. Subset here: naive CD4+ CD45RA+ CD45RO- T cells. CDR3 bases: TGTGCCAGCAGCTTAGGGACAGTTTTTAACTATGGCTACACCTTC. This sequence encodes CASSLGTVFNYGYTF.